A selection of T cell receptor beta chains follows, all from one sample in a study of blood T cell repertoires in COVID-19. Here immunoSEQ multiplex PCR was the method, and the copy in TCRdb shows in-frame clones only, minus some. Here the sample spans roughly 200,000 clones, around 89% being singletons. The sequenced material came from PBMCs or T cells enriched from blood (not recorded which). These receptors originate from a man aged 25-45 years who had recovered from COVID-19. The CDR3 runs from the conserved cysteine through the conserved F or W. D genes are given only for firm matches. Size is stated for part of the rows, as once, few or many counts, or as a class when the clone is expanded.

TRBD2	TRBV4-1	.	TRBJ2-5	CASSQGTSGRGETQYF	TGCGCCAGCAGCCAGGGGACTAGCGGGAGGGGGGAGACCCAGTACTTC
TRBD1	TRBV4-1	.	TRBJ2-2	CASSPGQGAANTGELFF	TGCGCCAGCAGCCCTGGACAGGGGGCGGCGAACACCGGGGAGCTGTTTTTT
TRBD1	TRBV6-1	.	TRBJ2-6	CASSVWVGTGSGANVLTF	TGTGCCAGCAGTGTTTGGGTAGGGACAGGCTCTGGGGCCAACGTCCTGACTTTC
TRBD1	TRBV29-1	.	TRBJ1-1	CSATGTGGLTEAFF	TGCAGCGCAACCGGGACAGGGGGCCTAACTGAAGCTTTCTTT
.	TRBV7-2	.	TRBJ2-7	CASSSPGGNYEQYF	TGTGCCAGCAGCTCCCCTGGAGGGAACTACGAGCAGTACTTC
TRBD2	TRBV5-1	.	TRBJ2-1	CASSYSGSSYNEQFF	TGCGCCAGCAGTTATAGCGGGAGCTCCTACAATGAGCAGTTCTTC
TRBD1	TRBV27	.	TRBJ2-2	CASSLWGQPTNTGELFF	TGTGCCAGCAGTTTATGGGGACAGCCGACGAACACCGGGGAGCTGTTTTTT
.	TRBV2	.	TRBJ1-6	CASRGSSYNSPLHF	TGTGCCAGCAGGGGGAGCTCCTATAATTCACCCCTCCACTTT
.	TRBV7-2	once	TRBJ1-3	CASSAPQGTGNTIYF	TGTGCCAGCAGCGCCCCCCAGGGGACTGGAAACACCATATATTTT
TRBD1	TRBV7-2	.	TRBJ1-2	CASSLSPGQNYGYTF	TGTGCCAGCAGCTTATCACCGGGACAGAACTATGGCTACACCTTC
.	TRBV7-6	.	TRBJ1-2	CASSMGYGGNYGYTF	TGTGCCAGCAGCATGGGGTACGGGGGGAACTATGGCTACACCTTC
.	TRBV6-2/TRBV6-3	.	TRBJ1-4	CASSLPDLEEKLFF	TGTGCCAGCAGTCTGCCCGATCTGGAGGAAAAACTGTTTTTT
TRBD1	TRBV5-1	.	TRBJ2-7	CASSQSLGWTGKNYEQYF	TGCGCCAGCAGCCAAAGTTTGGGATGGACAGGAAAGAACTACGAGCAGTACTTC
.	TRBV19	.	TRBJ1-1	CASSPRVQNTEAFF	TGTGCCAGTAGTCCCCGGGTTCAGAACACTGAAGCTTTCTTT
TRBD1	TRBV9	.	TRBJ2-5	CASSSGTEQETQYF	TGTGCCAGCAGCTCAGGGACAGAGCAAGAGACCCAGTACTTC
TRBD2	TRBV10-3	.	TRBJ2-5	CAITSGGGETQYF	TGTGCCATCACTAGCGGGGGTGGGGAGACCCAGTACTTC
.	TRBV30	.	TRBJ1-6	CAWRGVGDSPLHF	TGTGCCTGGCGGGGGGTTGGTGATTCACCCCTCCACTTT
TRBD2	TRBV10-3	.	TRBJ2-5	CAIRTSGEETQYF	TGTGCCATCAGGACTAGCGGGGAAGAGACCCAGTACTTC
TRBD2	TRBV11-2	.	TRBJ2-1	CASSLVRAGGGNEQFF	TGTGCCAGCAGCTTAGTTCGGGCGGGAGGGGGAAATGAGCAGTTCTTC
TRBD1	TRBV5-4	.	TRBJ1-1	CASSLGTGRTEAFF	TGTGCCAGCAGCCTGGGGACAGGGCGCACTGAAGCTTTCTTT
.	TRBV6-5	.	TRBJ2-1	CATRVGGYNEQFF	TGTGCCACCAGGGTGGGCGGGTACAATGAGCAGTTCTTC
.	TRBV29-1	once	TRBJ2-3	CSVRPRDPPDTQYF	TGCAGCGTTCGCCCGCGGGACCCCCCAGATACGCAGTATTTT
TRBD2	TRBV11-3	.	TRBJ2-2	CASSPRTSSGELFF	TGTGCCAGCAGCCCCCGGACTAGTTCCGGGGAGCTGTTTTTT
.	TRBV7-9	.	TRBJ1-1	CASSYNRDGTEAFF	TGTGCCAGCAGCTATAACAGGGATGGGACTGAAGCTTTCTTT
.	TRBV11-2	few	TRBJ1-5	CASSLFSVDQPQHF	TGTGCCAGCAGCTTATTTTCAGTGGATCAGCCCCAGCATTTT